Below are 5 T cell receptor beta chains sequenced from a single sample in a study of blood T cell repertoires in COVID-19. Assay used: immunoSEQ multiplex PCR; TCRdb lists only in-frame clones, some missing. The sample has around 120,000 clones, roughly 84% seen once. Sequencing was performed on peripheral blood. These receptors were collected from a human donor in a cohort sampled during active COVID-19.

This sequence joins TRBV11-2 and TRBJ2-5; D is perhaps TRBD2 (5 bases). The V end lost 7 bases, the J end lost 5 bases, and 14 bases lay between the germline ends. CDR3 length: 13 amino acids. Germline V CDR1 and CDR2: SGHAT, FQNNGV. DNA of the CDR3: TGTGCCAGCATATGGACGGGCGGGGAGACCCAGTACTTC. Residues: CASIWTGGETQYF. Based on the CDR3 plus reference TRBV11-2 and TRBJ2-5, the full variable domain is EAGVAQSPRYKIIEKRQSVAFWCNPISGHATLYWYQQILGQGPKLLIQFQNNGVVDDSQLPKDRFSAERLKGVDSTLKIQPAKLEDSAVYLCASIWTGGETQYFGPGTRLLVL.

This clone was observed a few times. The gene calls are TRBV27 and TRBJ1-2, with TRBD1 matching over 7 bases. The V gene's germline CDR1 is MNHEY and CDR2 SMNVEV (reference sequence). The CDR3 is 15 amino acids. After removal of 7 bases from V and 4 bases from J, the junction contained 12 bases not matched to a gene. The CDR3 sequence: CASTSLGGSGYGYTF. The CDR3 region has the DNA TGTGCCAGCACCTCTCTAGGGGGCTCGGGCTATGGCTACACCTTC.

The chain combines TRBV28 with TRBJ1-4, with TRBD1 matching 10 bases. Germline CDR1 is MDHEN and CDR2 is SYDVKM. The length of the CDR3 is 12 residues. Written as DNA, the CDR3 is TGTGGGACCGGGACAGGGGATGAAAAACTGTTTTTT. This gives the protein CGTGTGDEKLFF.

The chain couples TRBV7-2 to TRBJ1-5; D gene uncertain. Trimming left V 2 bases short and J 5 bases short, with 7 bases between. The CDR3 is 13 residues long. Per the germline V gene, CDR1 is SGHTA and CDR2 is FQGNSA. The CDR3 is CASSLMRDQPQHF. DNA for the CDR3: TGTGCCAGCAGCTTAATGAGAGATCAGCCCCAGCATTTT.

This chain joins TRBV18 and TRBJ1-1; D might be TRBD1 (5 bases). Trimming took 5 bases from V and 8 from J, leaving 15 bases between them. The germline V gene encodes CDR1 KGHSH and CDR2 LQKENI. The length of the CDR3 is 13 residues. Here the CDR3 DNA reads TGTGCCAGCTCATCAACGACGGGGGAGGAAGCTTTCTTT. Protein product: CASSSTTGEEAFF.